This T cell receptor beta chain was recorded in a study of T cell responses to AZD1222 COVID-19 vaccine. Overall study results and limits: Only a handful of AZD1222 recipients, roughly 6 in all, had baseline seropositivity. Repertoire sampling happened only post peak T cell response. Among the donors, most were white British and more were female, and clonal diversity was possibly underestimated.

This table comes from immunoSEQ multiplex PCR, and its TCRdb copy is limited to in-frame clones, with some not included. The sample lists about 130,000 clones; roughly 94% were seen once. As for this clone: Antigen specificity is unknown.

CDR3 length equals 14 residues. Germline CDR1 reads MNHEY; CDR2 reads SVGAGI. The J segment lost 3 bases and the V segment lost 7 bases, leaving 6 bases of the junction unmatched. This specimen consisted of peripheral blood, obtained on day 0 of AZD1222 vaccination. The receptor was isolated from an adult in good health. The J gene is TRBJ2-3, the V gene TRBV6-5; 8 bases map to TRBD2. The CDR3 DNA is TGTGCCAGCACAAGCGGGAGTAAGACAGATACGCAGTATTTT. This sequence encodes CASTSGSKTDTQYF.